These T cell receptor beta chains were read from a single sample in a study of cytomegalovirus exposure and HLA in healthy donors. Profiled with immunoSEQ multiplex PCR; TCRdb holds only in-frame clones, not every one. The sample holds about 330,000 clones, 87% seen once. The specimen sequenced was PBMCs. The receptor set was obtained from a woman between 25 and 40 years old in good health and CMV-seropositive. Each CDR3 is given with its conserved first and last residue. The D gene is left open where the match is weak. Size is stated for part of the rows, as once, few or many counts, or as a class when the clone is expanded.

j_call	d_call	v_call	clone_size	cdr3_aa	cdr3_nt
TRBJ2-7	TRBD1	TRBV19	.	CASSIWAGGSYEQYF	TGTGCCAGTAGTATATGGGCAGGGGGCTCCTACGAGCAGTACTTC
TRBJ2-3	TRBD1	TRBV5-1	.	CASSSGQGASTDTQYF	TGCGCCAGCAGCTCGGGTCAGGGGGCCAGCACAGATACGCAGTATTTT
TRBJ2-7	TRBD1	TRBV6-1	few	CASSVEGGAYEQYF	TGTGCCAGCAGTGTCGAAGGGGGCGCGTACGAGCAGTACTTC
TRBJ1-4	TRBD1	TRBV4-1	.	CASSQDPGTGIEKLFF	TGCGCCAGCAGCCAAGATCCCGGGACAGGGATTGAAAAACTGTTTTTT
TRBJ1-1	.	TRBV18	.	CASSPTGANTEAFF	TGTGCCAGCTCACCAACGGGGGCGAACACTGAAGCTTTCTTT
TRBJ2-7	.	TRBV5-1	once	CASSLDGTPPEQYF	TGCGCCAGCAGCTTGGATGGAACCCCGCCCGAGCAGTACTTC
TRBJ2-1	TRBD2	TRBV30	.	CAWTGLAEGGQFF	TGTGCCTGGACGGGACTAGCGGAGGGAGGACAGTTCTTC
TRBJ2-2	.	TRBV5-4	.	CASNSPPAGELFF	TGTGCCAGCAACTCGCCCCCCGCCGGGGAGCTGTTTTTT
TRBJ2-7	.	TRBV29-1	.	CSVKGVTSYEQYF	TGCAGCGTAAAGGGTGTAACCTCCTACGAGCAGTACTTC
TRBJ1-5	.	TRBV28	.	CASSYPHPQFLTGNQPQHF	TGTGCCAGCAGTTATCCCCATCCGCAGTTCCTCACAGGCAATCAGCCCCAGCATTTT
TRBJ1-2	.	TRBV18	.	CASSPRGNNYGYTF	TGTGCCAGCTCACCCAGGGGAAATAACTATGGCTACACCTTC
TRBJ2-7	TRBD1	TRBV5-6	.	CASSLSGTAAYEQYF	TGTGCCAGCAGCTTGTCCGGGACAGCTGCCTACGAGCAGTACTTC
TRBJ1-3	.	TRBV4-2	.	CASSQESGAGNTIYF	TGTGCCAGCAGCCAAGAATCAGGGGCGGGAAACACCATATATTTT
TRBJ1-4	.	TRBV27	.	CASSLVGVGEKLFF	TGTGCCAGCAGTTTGGTAGGGGTTGGTGAAAAACTGTTTTTT
TRBJ1-6	.	TRBV19	.	CASTLGPDNSPLHF	TGTGCCAGTACCCTCGGACCGGATAATTCACCCCTCCACTTT
TRBJ1-6	.	TRBV29-1	.	CRIRFSYNSPLHF	TGCAGAATAAGATTCTCCTATAATTCACCCCTCCACTTT
TRBJ1-5	TRBD1	TRBV4-2	few	CASSQDTGGNQPQHF	TGTGCCAGCAGCCAAGACACAGGGGGCAATCAGCCCCAGCATTTT
TRBJ1-2	TRBD1	TRBV6-1	.	CASRGDREHYGYTF	TGTGCCAGCAGGGGGGACAGGGAGCACTATGGCTACACCTTC
TRBJ2-1	TRBD1	TRBV5-4	.	CASRNRDRAYNEQFF	TGTGCCAGCAGAAACCGGGACAGGGCCTACAATGAGCAGTTCTTC
TRBJ1-3	.	TRBV5-1	.	CASSLDGGASLSGNTIYF	TGCGCCAGCAGCTTGGATGGGGGCGCCAGTCTCTCTGGAAACACCATATATTTT
TRBJ2-2	.	TRBV19	once	CASRGGRTINTGELFF	TGTGCCAGTAGAGGGGGGAGAACCATCAACACCGGGGAGCTGTTTTTT
TRBJ1-5	.	TRBV6-1	.	CASSAGTIGNQPQHF	TGTGCCAGCAGTGCCGGGACGATTGGCAATCAGCCCCAGCATTTT
TRBJ2-4	TRBD1	TRBV5-6	.	CASSSIDRGNIQYF	TGTGCCAGCAGCTCAATCGACAGGGGAAACATTCAGTACTTC
TRBJ1-5	.	TRBV6-1	.	CASSMGGPGRQPQHF	TGTGCCAGCAGCATGGGGGGACCGGGGCGACAGCCCCAGCATTTT
TRBJ2-3	.	TRBV20-1	.	CSAGRADTQYF	TGCAGTGCCGGTAGGGCAGATACGCAGTATTTT
TRBJ1-3	TRBD1	TRBV6-1	.	CASRDRGRGGNTIYF	TGTGCCAGCAGAGACAGGGGGCGCGGAGGAAACACCATATATTTT
TRBJ1-3	.	TRBV11-2	.	CASSRSGPTSGNTIYF	TGTGCCAGCAGCCGGTCGGGGCCAACGTCGGGAAACACCATATATTTT
TRBJ2-7	TRBD2	TRBV25-1	.	CASSLAGTPRSYEQYF	TGTGCCAGCAGTCTAGCGGGTACTCCCCGCTCCTACGAGCAGTACTTC
TRBJ1-1	.	TRBV27	.	CASSRPLGRGDTEAFF	TGTGCCAGCAGTAGGCCTTTGGGCAGGGGCGATACTGAAGCTTTCTTT
TRBJ2-3	.	TRBV27	.	CASTLRSARARPDTQYF	TGTGCCAGCACCTTACGGTCGGCCAGAGCTCGACCAGATACGCAGTATTTT
TRBJ2-7	TRBD2	TRBV4-2	.	CASSQRTSGGRDYEQYF	TGTGCCAGCAGCCAGAGGACTAGCGGGGGGCGGGACTACGAGCAGTACTTC
TRBJ1-2	TRBD1	TRBV10-3	.	CAISGQGIYGYTF	TGTGCCATCAGTGGACAGGGTATTTATGGCTACACCTTC
TRBJ2-2	TRBD1	TRBV5-1	.	CASSPNDRGRNTGELFF	TGCGCCAGCAGCCCTAATGACAGGGGCAGGAACACCGGGGAGCTGTTTTTT
TRBJ2-2	TRBD2	TRBV5-1	.	CASSWGLAVNTGELFF	TGCGCCAGCAGCTGGGGACTAGCGGTTAACACCGGGGAGCTGTTTTTT
TRBJ1-6	TRBD1	TRBV6-1	.	CASRGQAYNSPLHF	TGTGCCAGCCGGGGACAGGCTTATAATTCACCCCTCCACTTT
TRBJ2-3	.	TRBV15	.	CATSPRQSTDTQYF	TGTGCCACCAGCCCTCGTCAAAGCACAGATACGCAGTATTTT
TRBJ2-3	.	TRBV7-9	few	CASSLWGGETDTQYF	TGTGCCAGCAGCTTATGGGGCGGGGAGACAGATACGCAGTATTTT
TRBJ2-1	.	TRBV7-9	.	CASSLGRSKEQFF	TGTGCCAGCAGCTTGGGCCGGAGTAAGGAGCAGTTCTTC
TRBJ2-1	TRBD1	TRBV27	once	CASGQGAYNEQFF	TGTGCCAGCGGACAGGGGGCTTACAATGAGCAGTTCTTC
TRBJ2-7	.	TRBV6-5	.	CASSPDYYEQYF	TGTGCCAGCAGTCCCGACTACTACGAGCAGTACTTC
TRBJ2-7	TRBD2	TRBV7-2	.	CASSLVVRTSRSSYEQYF	TGTGCCAGCAGCTTAGTTGTGCGGACTAGCCGGAGCTCCTACGAGCAGTACTTC
TRBJ2-6	.	TRBV25-1	.	CASTGGGNSGANVLTF	TGTGCCAGCACTGGAGGGGGAAACTCTGGGGCCAACGTCCTGACTTTC
TRBJ1-5	.	TRBV6-6	.	CASSYQDRSQPQHF	TGTGCCAGCAGTTACCAGGACAGAAGCCAGCCCCAGCATTTT
TRBJ1-2	.	TRBV19	.	CASTLGRTEGGYTF	TGTGCCAGTACCCTAGGACGTACCGAAGGGGGCTACACCTTC
TRBJ1-2	.	TRBV30	.	CARVIPGIGYTF	TGTGCCCGGGTAATCCCAGGAATTGGCTACACCTTC
TRBJ1-6	TRBD1	TRBV7-2	.	CASSQNRGNSPLHF	TGTGCCAGCAGCCAGAACAGGGGGAATTCACCCCTCCACTTT
TRBJ1-3	.	TRBV5-1	.	CASSEGRQASIGNTIYF	TGCGCCAGCAGCGAGGGCCGACAGGCGTCGATTGGAAACACCATATATTTT
TRBJ1-5	TRBD1	TRBV7-6	.	CASSFGQGNQPQHF	TGTGCCAGCAGCTTCGGACAGGGCAATCAGCCCCAGCATTTT
TRBJ1-2	.	TRBV7-6	.	CASSSTQGTNYGYTF	TGTGCCAGCAGCTCAACCCAGGGAACTAACTATGGCTACACCTTC
TRBJ2-7	.	TRBV9	.	CASSVSGTGGLAGAYEQYF	TGTGCCAGCAGCGTATCCGGGACAGGGGGACTAGCGGGCGCCTACGAGCAGTACTTC
TRBJ1-4	.	TRBV28	.	CASSLEGRLANEKLFF	TGTGCCAGCAGTTTGGAGGGACGGTTAGCTAATGAAAAACTGTTTTTT
TRBJ2-7	TRBD2	TRBV15	.	CATSRDYSYEQYF	TGTGCCACCAGCCGGGACTACTCCTACGAGCAGTACTTC
TRBJ2-7	.	TRBV27	.	CASSPDVRRYNSYEQYF	TGTGCCAGCAGTCCGGACGTTAGGCGGTATAACTCCTACGAGCAGTACTTC
TRBJ1-4	.	TRBV4-2	.	CASSRERQENEKLFF	TGTGCCAGCAGCCGAGAGCGACAGGAGAATGAAAAACTGTTTTTT
TRBJ2-7	TRBD2	TRBV5-4	.	CASNRAGVYEQYF	TGTGCCAGCAACAGAGCGGGAGTCTACGAGCAGTACTTC
TRBJ2-7	.	TRBV13	.	CASSLHRYYEQYF	TGTGCCAGCAGCTTACATAGGTACTACGAGCAGTACTTC